This TCR beta chain is from a study of response to subunit inactivated influenza vaccine. Notes on the study in general: The authors suggested that every seasonal influenza vaccination recruits few new T cells.

TCRdb re-called the RT-PCR reads through MiXCR, storing one row per CDR3 protein. The data hold around 650,000 distinct CDR3 sequences, with more than 15% observed a single time. Notes on this clonotype: Its antigen is currently unknown.

J gave up 2 bases and V 5 bases, and 3 bases lay outside the gene matches. The CDR3 extends over 13 amino acids. In germline, CDR1 is SQVTM, CDR2 ANQGSEA. The receptor was isolated from a man aged 50-60 years who received an inactivated influenza vaccine. Sample: PBMCs from blood, taken 11 to 12 days after vaccination. The chain carries TRBV29-1 and TRBJ2-3, with 8 bases fitting TRBD1. This CDR3 is CSVRGQVTDTQYF. Written as DNA, the CDR3 is TGCAGCGTTCGGGGACAGGTCACAGATACGCAGTATTTT.